The 13 T cell receptor beta chains below all came from one sample that was sequenced in a study of blood T cells in healthy people across ages. A sample-barcoded 5' primer and a J-beta primer mix were used in a second PCR of roughly 6 to 11 cycles. Each CDR3 protein gets one entry after TCRdb re-called the 5' RACE reads with MiXCR. The table records 1.5 million to 2 million distinct CDR3 sequences, approximately 32% of them present only once. Input material: blood. These receptors were obtained from a woman aged 25-40 years in good health.

At least ten counts were recorded for this clonotype. The chain is built from TRBV29-1 and TRBJ2-4; D gene ambiguous. V lost 1 base and J lost 6, with 7 bases in between. This CDR3 region has 12 residues. CDR1 and CDR2 (germline): SQVTM, ANQGSEA. CDR3 sequence: CSVEGGSNIQYF. CDR3 bases: TGCAGCGTTGAAGGGGGTTCAAACATTCAGTACTTC. The entire variable domain, with the rest obtained from reference TRBV29-1 and TRBJ2-4, is as follows: SAVISQKPSRDICQRGTSLTIQCQVDSQVTMMFWYRQQPGQSLTLIATANQGSEATYESGFVIDKFPISRPNLTFSTLTVSNMSPEDSSIYLCSVEGGSNIQYFGAGTRLSVL.

This rearrangement joins TRBV2 to TRBJ1-1, with 7 bases lining up with TRBD1. Per germline, CDR1 SNHLY and CDR2 FYNNEI. The CDR3 length is 16 residues. Trimming took 11 bases from V and 0 from J; bases not matched to a gene: 15. This CDR3 reads CAGNRQGRNMNTEAFF. In DNA form, the CDR3 reads TGTGCCGGCAACCGACAGGGCCGGAACATGAACACTGAAGCTTTCTTT. Combining the CDR3 with reference TRBV2 and TRBJ1-1 gives the whole variable domain EPEVTQTPSHQVTQMGQEVILRCVPISNHLYFYWYRQILGQKVEFLVSFYNNEISEKSEIFDDQFSVERPDGSNFTLKIRSTKLEDSAMYFCAGNRQGRNMNTEAFFGQGTRLTVV.

This chain connects TRBV7-2 to TRBJ2-5; perhaps TRBD1 as D (5 bases). V lost 4 bases and J 0 bases, leaving 9 bases between the germline ends. CDR1 SGHTA and CDR2 FQGNSA come from the germline V gene. The CDR3 is made up of 14 amino acids. The CDR3 here is CASSSRVYQETQYF. CDR3 DNA sequence: TGTGCCAGCAGCTCCAGGGTATACCAAGAGACCCAGTACTTC.

This chain connects TRBV6-5 to TRBJ2-7; TRBD2 is a possible D gene (7 bases). Germline CDR1 is MNHEY and CDR2 is SVGAGI. V lost 5 bases and J 4 bases, leaving 15 bases between the germline ends. The CDR3 is 14 amino acids. CDR3 protein: CASSTGRGGYEQYF. CDR3 nucleotides: TGTGCCAGCAGTACCGGCAGGGGAGGGTACGAGCAGTACTTC.

This rearrangement joins TRBV5-1 to TRBJ2-1, with 9 positions matching TRBD2. J gave up 4 bases and V 6 bases, and 5 bases lay outside the gene matches. Germline CDR1 SGHRS, CDR2 YFSETQ. The CDR3 covers 14 residues. The CDR3 bases are TGCGCCAGCACAATAGCGGGGGTATACAATGAGCAGTTCTTC. It specifies CASTIAGVYNEQFF. Complete variable domain (other parts from reference TRBV5-1 and TRBJ2-1): KAGVTQTPRYLIKTRGQQVTLSCSPISGHRSVSWYQQTPGQGLQFLFEYFSETQRNKGNFPGRFSGRQFSNSRSEMNVSTLELGDSALYLCASTIAGVYNEQFFGPGTRLTVL.

This clonotype was counted a few times. The genes are TRBV7-2 and TRBJ2-3, with D perhaps matching TRBD2 (5 bases). Germline lookup yields CDR1 SGHTA and CDR2 FQGNSA. The length of the CDR3 is 13 residues. Trimming pared 0 bases from V and 8 bases from J, leaving 9 bases between. CDR3 in DNA: TGTGCCAGCAGCTTAGCGGGAGCTGTTACGCAGTATTTT. Protein sequence: CASSLAGAVTQYF.

This clonotype was seen a few times. This chain joins TRBV2 and TRBJ2-3, with D perhaps TRBD2 (5 bases). The CDR3 sequence is 12 residues long. Germline values: CDR1 SNHLY, CDR2 FYNNEI. Trimming removed 8 bases from V and 6 bases from J, with 12 bases in between. The CDR3 is CASRLDSDTQYF. The DNA for the CDR3 is TGTGCCAGCCGCTTGGACTCGGATACGCAGTATTTT. The full variable domain, with the rest looked up from reference TRBV2 and TRBJ2-3, is EPEVTQTPSHQVTQMGQEVILRCVPISNHLYFYWYRQILGQKVEFLVSFYNNEISEKSEIFDDQFSVERPDGSNFTLKIRSTKLEDSAMYFCASRLDSDTQYFGPGTRLTVL.

In its sample, this clonotype was seen once. A junction end diverges from the germline sequence, so it may reflect a read error. The V gene is TRBV5-1, the J gene TRBJ2-4; tentative D call: TRBD2 (5 bases). Gene TRBJ2-7 matches the end of the DNA better, so the J call may be wrong. The CDR3 length is 14 residues. Germline V gene sequence: CDR1 SGHRS, CDR2 YFSETQ. CDR3 protein: CTSSRDRRGYEQYF. CDR3 sequence (DNA): TGCACCAGCAGCCGGGATCGGCGAGGGTACGAGCAGTACTTC.

The CDR3 DNA reads TGTGCCAGCAGCCAAGGGGAGATCCATACGCAGTATTTT. Encoded protein: CASSQGEIHTQYF. The J gene is TRBJ2-3, the V gene TRBV4-2, with a possible D match to TRBD2 (5 bases). Trimming stripped 1 base from V and 7 bases from J, with 9 bases between. This CDR3 has 13 residues. Germline CDR1 reads LGHNA; CDR2 reads YNFKEQ.

With respect to this clonotype: A much larger clone differs from this one at a single base, so this may be a read error. This rearrangement joins TRBV10-3 to TRBJ2-4, with TRBD1 as a possible D gene (6 bases). CDR3 length: 13 residues. The germline V gene has CDR1 ENHRY and CDR2 SYGVKD. V was trimmed by 3 bases and J by 15 bases, leaving 18 bases between them. Here the CDR3 DNA reads TGTGCCATCAGTGAAGGTGGGGGCGGCGAGCTGTACTTC. Translated: CAISEGGGGELYF.

The V gene is TRBV10-3, the J gene TRBJ1-1, with 8 bases identical to TRBD1. V was pared by 3 bases and J by 5 bases, with 5 bases of the junction left unmatched. Germline V gene sequence: CDR1 ENHRY, CDR2 SYGVKD. This CDR3 is 14 amino acids long. CDR3 sequence reads: CAISDRQGLTEAFF. The CDR3 DNA sequence: TGTGCCATCAGTGACAGACAGGGGTTGACTGAAGCTTTCTTT.

This rearrangement joins TRBV24-1 to TRBJ2-1, with 8 bases matching TRBD1. The germline gives CDR1 KGHDR, CDR2 SFDVKD. V lost 2 bases and J lost 10; bases outside the gene matches: 12. This CDR3 is 16 amino acids long. The chain's CDR3 is CATSDSGTGLPYEQFF. The CDR3 bases are TGTGCCACCAGTGATTCCGGGACAGGCTTACCTTACGAGCAGTTCTTC.

This clonotype was observed at least ten times. The genes are TRBV10-3 and TRBJ1-2; D may be TRBD1 (6 bases). This CDR3 comprises 13 residues. The germline V and J ends were trimmed by 11 bases and 2 bases, with 15 bases remaining between them. Germline assignment: CDR1 ENHRY and CDR2 SYGVKD. The CDR3 here is CAAVAQGNYGYTF. CDR3 coding DNA: TGTGCCGCCGTGGCACAGGGCAACTATGGCTACACCTTC.